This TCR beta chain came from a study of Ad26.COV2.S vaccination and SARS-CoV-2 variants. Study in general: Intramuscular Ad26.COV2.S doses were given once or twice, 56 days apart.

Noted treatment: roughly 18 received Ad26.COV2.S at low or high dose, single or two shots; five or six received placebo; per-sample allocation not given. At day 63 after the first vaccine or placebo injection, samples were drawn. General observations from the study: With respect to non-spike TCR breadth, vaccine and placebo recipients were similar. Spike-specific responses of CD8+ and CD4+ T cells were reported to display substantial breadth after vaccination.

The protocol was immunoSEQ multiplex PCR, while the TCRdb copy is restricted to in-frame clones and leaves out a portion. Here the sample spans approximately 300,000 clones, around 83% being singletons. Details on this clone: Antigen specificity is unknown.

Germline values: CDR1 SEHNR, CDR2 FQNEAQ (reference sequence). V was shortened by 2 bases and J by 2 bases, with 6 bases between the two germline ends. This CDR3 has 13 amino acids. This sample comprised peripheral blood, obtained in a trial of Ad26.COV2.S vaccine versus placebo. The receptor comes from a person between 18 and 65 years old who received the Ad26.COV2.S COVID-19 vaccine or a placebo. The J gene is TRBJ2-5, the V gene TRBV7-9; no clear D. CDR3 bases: TGTGCCAGCAGCTTAAGCGATCAAGAGACCCAGTACTTC. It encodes CASSLSDQETQYF.